The subject of this entry is one T cell receptor beta chain. The data are from a study of response to subunit inactivated influenza vaccine. TCRdb used MiXCR to reprocess the RT-PCR reads, holding one entry per CDR3 protein. Of a few hundred thousand distinct CDR3 sequences in the sample, around 11% were seen once. CDR1 is MGHDK and CDR2 is SYGVNS in the germline V gene. This CDR3 is built from 14 residues. V was trimmed by 4 bases and J by 4 bases, leaving 13 bases between them. These data are also associated with another study on T cells expressing NK-cell markers. This second study notes: Template switching by 5'RACE with UMIs generated the TCR beta cDNA.

The chain is built from TRBV25-1 and TRBJ2-5; perhaps TRBD2 as D (5 bases). The sequencing here drew on PBMCs from blood, taken on the day of vaccination. The receptor comes from a man in his fifties who received an inactivated influenza vaccine. The CDR3 bases are TGTGCCAGCAGTGGTACTAGTTCGCCAGAGACCCAGTACTTC. This translates into CASSGTSSPETQYF.